This T cell receptor beta chain appears in the sequencing data of a study of blood T cells in healthy people across ages. The CDR3 is made up of 15 amino acids. The V end lost 3 bases, the J end lost 0 bases, and 13 bases lay between the germline ends. The germline V gene encodes CDR1 DFQATT and CDR2 SNEGSKA (reference sequence). General study results and limits: The percentage of naive T cells correlated strongly with TCR beta diversity.

The second PCR ran roughly 7 to 12 cycles with a sample-barcoded 5' primer and J-beta primers. TCRdb fed the 5' RACE reads into MiXCR, producing one record per CDR3 protein. Here the sample spans about 1.1 million distinct CDR3 sequences, 35% to 45% being singletons. About this clonotype itself: Its antigen is undetermined.

This clonotype was sampled from a man aged 18 to 29 in good health. The sequencing input was blood. The chain recombines TRBV20-1 with TRBJ2-3; TRBD2 is a possible D gene (5 bases). Here the CDR3 reads CSARASAGSTDTQYF. CDR3 nucleotide sequence: TGCAGTGCTAGGGCCTCGGCGGGTAGCACAGATACGCAGTATTTT.